These 4 T cell receptor beta chains came from one sample sequenced in a study of blood T cell repertoires in COVID-19. TCRdb's copy holds only in-frame clones and misses some; the assay was immunoSEQ multiplex PCR. The sample yields about 88,000 clones, approximately 90% seen once. The sequencing input was peripheral blood. Receptors were obtained from a human donor with active COVID-19. The donor label of this sample is uncertain.

The chain employs TRBV5-8 and TRBJ2-3; 7 bases map to TRBD1. The CDR3 is 15 amino acids. Per the germline V gene, CDR1 is SGHTS and CDR2 is YDEGEE. V shed 4 bases and J 2 bases; nucleotides not matched to a gene: 7. CDR3 DNA sequence: TGTGCCAGCAGCCGGGACAGCCTTTCCACAGATACGCAGTATTTT. Translated, it gives CASSRDSLSTDTQYF.

The V and J genes are TRBV28 and TRBJ2-7; possibly TRBD1 for D (5 bases). The CDR3 covers 14 residues. Germline V gene data show CDR1 as MDHEN and CDR2 as SYDVKM. V dropped 6 bases and J dropped 5 bases, with 17 bases sitting between them. The CDR3 region is CASSTEILGDEQYF. DNA for the CDR3: TGTGCCAGCAGCACGGAGATATTAGGGGACGAGCAGTACTTC.

This clone has just a few counts. The V call is TRBV19, the J call TRBJ2-1; D perhaps matches TRBD1 (6 bases). The length of the CDR3 is 19 residues. V gave up 4 bases and J gave up 5 bases, with 27 bases separating them. Germline V lookup: CDR1 LNHDA, CDR2 SQIVND (reference sequence). CDR3 protein: CASSTGQLLEPSYDNEQFF. DNA of the CDR3: TGTGCCAGTAGTACAGGACAGCTCCTCGAACCCTCTTACGACAATGAGCAGTTCTTC.

The chain carries TRBV3-1 (or the pseudogene TRBV3-2) and TRBJ1-2; TRBD1 might be the D (5 bases). V was cut by 1 base and J by 8 bases, with 17 bases left in between. The CDR3 length is 15 residues. Per germline, CDR1 LGHDT and CDR2 YNNKEL (reference sequence). CDR3: CASSQAPGAPQGYTF. The CDR3 coding sequence is TGTGCCAGCAGCCAAGCACCTGGGGCCCCGCAGGGCTACACCTTC.